This T cell receptor (beta chain) was sequenced in a study of blood T cell repertoires in COVID-19. Profiling relied on immunoSEQ multiplex PCR, and the TCRdb table lists in-frame clones only, not all of them. Here the sample spans under 140,000 clones, 82% being singletons. The CDR3 consists of 13 residues. The germline V and J ends were trimmed by 3 bases and 5 bases, with 11 bases remaining between them. Sequenced sample: peripheral blood. The V call is TRBV12-3 or TRBV12-4, the J call TRBJ2-7; D is perhaps TRBD2 (5 bases). The TCR was taken from a woman aged 55-69 years with acute or convalescent COVID-19. The CDR3: CASSFAARDEQYF. The CDR3 nucleotides are TGTGCCAGCAGTTTCGCAGCGCGGGACGAGCAGTACTTC.